The 4 T cell receptor beta chains given below trace back to one sample, sequenced in a study of cytomegalovirus exposure and HLA in healthy donors. Assay: immunoSEQ multiplex PCR; the TCRdb copy retains only in-frame clones and omits some. The sample comprises 300,000 to 450,000 clones, roughly 89% of which are singletons, and over 0.75% rests with the top ten. The specimen sequenced was PBMCs. The receptors originated from a woman between 18 and 29 years old in good health and CMV-seronegative.

The rearrangement links TRBV7-9 to TRBJ2-6; D is unclear. The CDR3 has 15 residues. Trimming shortened V by 6 bases and J by 0 bases, and 9 bases separated the two germline ends. Germline-derived CDR1 and CDR2 are SEHNR and FQNEAQ (reference sequence). The CDR3 DNA reads as TGTGCCAGCAGTTCCTCCGGCTCTGGGGCCAACGTCCTGACTTTC. Residues: CASSSSGSGANVLTF.

CDR3 in DNA: TGTGCCAGCAGGACCGACAGGGGGAAGCCCACAGATACGCAGTATTTT. It codes for CASRTDRGKPTDTQYF. The chain carries TRBV2 and TRBJ2-3, with 9 positions matching TRBD1. This CDR3 is built from 16 residues. Trimming removed 6 bases from V and 2 bases from J; junction bases left unmatched: 9. CDR1 is SNHLY, CDR2 FYNNEI, per germline.

The chain couples TRBV29-1 to TRBJ2-1; TRBD1 agrees at 8 bases. With 4 bases clipped from V and 9 bases from J, the junction kept 14 bases outside the gene matches. Looked up from germline, CDR1 is SQVTM and CDR2 is ANQGSEA. CDR3 length equals 15 residues. The CDR3 DNA follows: TGCAGCGTTGGGGCTCGGACAGGGAGTTTTGGTGAGCAGTTCTTC. Its protein product is CSVGARTGSFGEQFF.

The chain employs TRBV15 and TRBJ2-1; 10 positions match TRBD2. The V and J ends lost 5 bases and 8 bases, in that order; junction bases with no gene match: 9. Germline CDR1 and CDR2: LNHNV and YYDKDF (reference sequence). This CDR3 spans 15 amino acids. The DNA of the CDR3 is TGTGCCACCAGCGCTTCTAGCGGGAGTGTCTATGAGCAGTTCTTC. Translating gives CATSASSGSVYEQFF.